A selection of T cell receptor beta chains follows, all from one sample in a study of cytomegalovirus exposure and HLA in healthy donors. Libraries were prepared by immunoSEQ multiplex PCR; TCRdb keeps only in-frame clonotypes and omits some of them. The data contain under 200,000 clones, 75% to 90% of them seen just once; the ten biggest clones take up about 2.1%. Specimen: PBMCs. All receptors derive from a woman aged 18-30 years in good health and CMV-seronegative. CDR3s include the opening cysteine and the closing phenylalanine or tryptophan. The D gene is left open where the match is weak. Expanded clones are given a class, and other clones once, few, many or no size at all.

cdr3_aa	cdr3_nt	clone_size	v_call	j_call	d_call
CASSLGQGTNTEAFF	TGTGCCAGCAGCTTAGGCCAGGGGACAAACACTGAAGCTTTCTTT	NA	TRBV11-3	TRBJ1-1	NA
CASSFTWIRTSGRSGANVLTF	TGTGCCAGCAGTTTCACCTGGATTAGGACTAGCGGGAGGTCTGGGGCCAACGTCCTGACTTTC	NA	TRBV28	TRBJ2-6	TRBD2
CASSYRGRNSPLHF	TGTGCCAGCAGTTACAGGGGTAGGAATTCACCCCTCCACTTT	few	TRBV6-5	TRBJ1-6	NA
CASSGLADYNEQFF	TGTGCCAGCAGTGGACTAGCGGATTACAATGAGCAGTTCTTC	NA	TRBV6-6	TRBJ2-1	TRBD2
CASSRTGTDLNTEAFF	TGTGCCAGCAGCCGGACCGGGACAGATTTGAACACTGAAGCTTTCTTT	NA	TRBV5-6	TRBJ1-1	TRBD1
CAISGKAGGTEAFF	TGTGCCATCAGTGGAAAGGCGGGGGGCACTGAAGCTTTCTTT	NA	TRBV10-3	TRBJ1-1	NA
CATRLVRQGINEKLFF	TGTGCCACCCGGCTCGTTCGACAGGGCATTAATGAAAAACTGTTTTTT	NA	TRBV15	TRBJ1-4	TRBD1
CASSPSGQGKTEAFF	TGTGCCAGCAGTCCGTCGGGACAGGGGAAAACTGAAGCTTTCTTT	NA	TRBV28	TRBJ1-1	TRBD1
CASSVNRGENSPLHF	TGTGCCAGCAGCGTGAACAGGGGTGAAAATTCACCCCTCCACTTT	NA	TRBV9	TRBJ1-6	TRBD1
CASSTQGLQRNEQFF	TGTGCCAGCAGTACCCAGGGACTGCAGAGAAATGAGCAGTTCTTC	NA	TRBV28	TRBJ2-1	NA
CASSLGTVTYNEQFF	TGTGCCAGCAGCCTAGGGACAGTGACATACAATGAGCAGTTCTTC	NA	TRBV7-9	TRBJ2-1	TRBD1
CASSLSATMNTEAFF	TGCGCCAGCAGCTTGAGCGCCACCATGAACACTGAAGCTTTCTTT	NA	TRBV5-1	TRBJ1-1	NA
CASRTGPNTEAFF	TGTGCCAGCCGGACAGGACCGAACACTGAAGCTTTCTTT	NA	TRBV2	TRBJ1-1	TRBD1
CATSPGQGTYEQYF	TGTGCCACCAGCCCGGGACAGGGGACCTACGAGCAGTACTTC	once	TRBV15	TRBJ2-7	TRBD1
CASNGVGTTRNQPQHF	TGTGCCAGCAACGGGGTAGGAACAACCCGCAATCAGCCCCAGCATTTT	NA	TRBV2	TRBJ1-5	NA
CASSTRQGGNEQFF	TGCGCCAGCAGCACAAGACAGGGTGGCAATGAGCAGTTCTTC	NA	TRBV5-1	TRBJ2-1	TRBD1
CAWTPSNNEQFF	TGTGCCTGGACCCCTAGTAACAATGAGCAGTTCTTC	NA	TRBV30	TRBJ2-1	NA
CASSRDRGPGNTIYF	TGTGCCAGCAGCCGGGACAGGGGCCCTGGAAACACCATATATTTT	few	TRBV6-5	TRBJ1-3	TRBD1
CASRGTSVSQPQHF	TGTGCCAGCAGGGGGACATCTGTCTCTCAGCCCCAGCATTTT	once	TRBV2	TRBJ1-5	NA
CASRESGGSGNEQFF	TGCGCCAGCAGGGAGAGCGGGGGGTCAGGCAATGAGCAGTTCTTC	once	TRBV5-1	TRBJ2-1	TRBD2
CASRITSGFTDTQYF	TGTGCCAGCAGAATCACTAGCGGCTTCACAGATACGCAGTATTTT	NA	TRBV7-9	TRBJ2-3	TRBD2
CASSLAGTGGSYGYTF	TGTGCCAGCAGCCTAGCCGGGACAGGGGGCAGCTATGGCTACACCTTC	NA	TRBV7-9	TRBJ1-2	TRBD1
CASSLLEGWNTEAFF	TGTGCCAGCTCACTCTTGGAGGGGTGGAACACTGAAGCTTTCTTT	NA	TRBV18	TRBJ1-1	NA
CASSLGTATNEKLFF	TGCGCCAGCAGCTTGGGGACAGCAACTAATGAAAAACTGTTTTTT	few	TRBV5-1	TRBJ1-4	NA
CASSEGQATNEKLFF	TGTGCCAGCAGCGAAGGACAGGCAACTAATGAAAAACTGTTTTTT	once	TRBV7-6	TRBJ1-4	TRBD1
CASSSRSRVKDTQYF	TGTGCCAGCAGCTCCCGGAGCAGGGTAAAAGATACGCAGTATTTT	NA	TRBV7-9	TRBJ2-3	NA
CASSYYSGAGYTF	TGTGCCAGCAGCTATTACTCGGGTGCTGGCTACACCTTC	NA	TRBV5-6	TRBJ1-2	NA
CASSGSRLRSFYNEQFF	TGTGCCAGCAGTGGAAGCCGGCTGCGGTCTTTCTACAATGAGCAGTTCTTC	NA	TRBV6-1	TRBJ2-1	NA
CASSQTRRGGGTEAYEQYF	TGTGCCAGCAGCCAGACGCGTCGGGGCGGGGGTACCGAGGCCTACGAGCAGTACTTC	NA	TRBV4-2	TRBJ2-7	TRBD2
CASALGPTSEQYF	TGTGCTAGTGCCTTGGGACCGACTAGCGAGCAGTACTTC	NA	TRBV12-5	TRBJ2-7	NA
CASSQGRLLDRFIEQFF	TGCGCCAGCAGCCAAGGGAGACTCCTAGACCGATTTATTGAGCAGTTCTTC	NA	TRBV4-1	TRBJ2-1	NA
CASTPKGPGEAFF	TGTGCCAGCACCCCAAAGGGGCCTGGTGAAGCTTTCTTT	NA	TRBV7-9	TRBJ1-1	NA
CASSLTSGLSYEQYF	TGCGCCAGCAGTCTTACTAGCGGACTCTCCTACGAGCAGTACTTC	NA	TRBV10-2	TRBJ2-7	TRBD2
CATSRADRETYEQYF	TGTGCCACCAGCAGAGCGGACAGGGAGACCTACGAGCAGTACTTC	NA	TRBV15	TRBJ2-7	TRBD1
CASSVEAGTDTQYF	TGTGCCAGCAGCGTAGAGGCGGGCACAGATACGCAGTATTTT	few	TRBV9	TRBJ2-3	NA
CASSDYGPGELFF	TGTGCCAGCAGTGACTACGGTCCCGGGGAGCTGTTTTTT	NA	TRBV6-1	TRBJ2-2	NA
CAISDLGLAGENYEQYF	TGTGCCATCAGTGATTTGGGACTAGCGGGGGAGAACTACGAGCAGTACTTC	NA	TRBV10-3	TRBJ2-7	TRBD2